This T cell receptor beta chain emerged from a study of cytomegalovirus exposure and HLA in healthy donors. Overall study context: A prior study identified over 100 million unique TCR beta sequences from some 180 million T cells.

PCR involved 60 Vbeta and 13 Jbeta primers. TCRdb keeps only in-frame clones here, not all; method: immunoSEQ multiplex PCR. This repertoire includes about 170,000 clones. Worth noting for this clone: Its cognate antigen is unknown.

Study-level results: It was taken for granted in presence/absence analyses that sequencing depth across donors was roughly uniform. Researchers reported in a later analysis that a missense DCLRE1C variant was tied to TCR beta V- and J-gene trimming. Rarity held for most TCR sequences, but there were some public TCRs that occurred in many donors.

The length of the CDR3 is 14 residues. The V end was cut by 7 bases, the J end by 12 bases, with 22 bases between. CDR1 and CDR2 (germline): MNHNS, SASEGT. This clonotype was sampled from a woman between 55 and 75 years old in good health and CMV-seronegative. Sequencing input: PBMCs. The rearrangement joins TRBV6-1 to TRBJ2-1; the D gene is possibly TRBD1 (6 bases). The CDR3 protein is CASTRKSVGAGQFF. The DNA for the CDR3 is TGTGCCAGCACCCGGAAAAGCGTGGGGGCTGGGCAGTTCTTC.